These 20 T cell receptor beta chains came from one sample sequenced in a study of cytomegalovirus exposure and HLA in healthy donors. Use of 60 Vbeta and 13 Jbeta primers characterized the PCR. Assay used: immunoSEQ multiplex PCR; TCRdb lists only in-frame clones, some missing. The sample has tens of thousands of clones, and its top ten clones hold approximately 15%. Sample: PBMCs. The source is a man aged 50 to 59 in good health and CMV-seropositive.

The rearrangement uses TRBV7-9 and TRBJ2-3; 8 bases are shared with TRBD2. This CDR3 is built from 15 residues. V was pared by 3 bases and J by 2 bases, with 4 bases of the junction left unmatched. CDR1 and CDR2 from the germline V gene are SEHNR and FQNEAQ (reference sequence). CDR3 DNA sequence: TGTGCCAGCAGCTTCTGGCGGGAGGCCACAGATACGCAGTATTTT. Residues: CASSFWREATDTQYF.

The chain uses TRBV18 and TRBJ1-1; TRBD1 agrees at 11 bases. V was pared by 3 bases and J by 6 bases, with 3 bases of the junction left unmatched. The CDR3 covers 14 residues. Germline CDR1 reads KGHSH; CDR2 reads LQKENI. The DNA for the CDR3 is TGTGCCAGCTCACCGGACAGGGGGCTCGCTGAAGCTTTCTTT. Its protein is CASSPDRGLAEAFF.

Here the CDR3 reads CASGHRDRGRLGYGYTF. Written as DNA, the CDR3 is TGTGCCAGCGGGCACCGGGACAGGGGGCGCTTAGGCTATGGCTACACCTTC. V gene TRBV2 combines with J gene TRBJ1-2, with 12 bases aligning to TRBD1. Looked up from germline, CDR1 is SNHLY and CDR2 is FYNNEI. The CDR3 is 17 residues long. V dropped 8 bases and J dropped 4; count of bases not matched to a gene: 14.

The chain has TRBV28 and TRBJ1-1, with D perhaps TRBD1 (6 bases). V lost 5 bases to trimming and J lost 0 bases, with 16 bases between them. CDR1 is MDHEN and CDR2 is SYDVKM in the germline V gene. This CDR3 is built from 16 residues. DNA of the CDR3: TGTGCCAGCAGTCCACTCCAGGGGACCATGAACACTGAAGCTTTCTTT. Its protein is CASSPLQGTMNTEAFF. Together with reference TRBV28 and TRBJ1-1, the CDR3 gives the full variable domain: DVKVTQSSRYLVKRTGEKVFLECVQDMDHENMFWYRQDPGLGLRLIYFSYDVKMKEKGDIPEGYSVSREKKERFSLILESASTNQTSMYLCASSPLQGTMNTEAFFGQGTRLTVV.

This chain joins TRBV7-6 and TRBJ2-5; unclear D gene. The germline CDR1 and CDR2 sequences are SGHVS and FNYEAQ. V dropped 3 bases and J dropped 5 bases, with 10 bases sitting between them. This CDR3 region has 13 residues. CDR3 nucleotide sequence: TGTGCCAGCAGCTTGAGGCTAGGCGAGACCCAGTACTTC. Protein: CASSLRLGETQYF.

This chain joins TRBV4-3 and TRBJ2-3; 15 nucleotides agree with TRBD2. J gave up 6 bases and V 5 bases, and 6 bases lay outside the gene matches. Germline V gives CDR1 LGHNA, CDR2 YSLEER. The CDR3 extends over 16 amino acids. The CDR3 nucleotides are TGCGCCAGCAGCTTGGGACTAGCGGGGGGTGGTGATACGCAGTATTTT. Its protein is CASSLGLAGGGDTQYF.

The chain combines TRBV5-1 with TRBJ2-1; 12 bases line up with TRBD2. This CDR3 is 15 amino acids long. J was trimmed by 7 bases and V by 4 bases; bases with no gene match: 6. Germline V gene data show CDR1 as SGHRS and CDR2 as YFSETQ. As DNA, the CDR3 is TGCGCCAGCAGCCCCGGACTAGCGGGACTTAATGAGCAGTTCTTC. This gives the protein CASSPGLAGLNEQFF.

V is TRBV5-4 and J is TRBJ2-3; 7 nucleotides align to TRBD2. J gave up 4 bases and V 3 bases, and 8 bases lay outside the gene matches. CDR1 and CDR2 from the germline V gene are SGHNT and YYREEE (reference sequence). The CDR3 is made up of 15 amino acids. The CDR3 region is CASSSSGLVADTQYF. The CDR3 coding sequence is TGTGCCAGCAGCTCATCCGGACTAGTCGCAGATACGCAGTATTTT.

The chain uses TRBV7-2 and TRBJ1-2, with 8 bases matching TRBD1. There are 16 residues in the CDR3. V was pared by 3 bases and J by 4 bases, with 10 bases of the junction left unmatched. The germline V gene has CDR1 SGHTA and CDR2 FQGNSA. This CDR3 reads CASSLQGAVLRYGYTF. CDR3 sequence (DNA): TGTGCCAGCAGCTTGCAGGGGGCTGTCCTGCGCTATGGCTACACCTTC.

V and J are TRBV7-9 and TRBJ1-1, with TRBD1 as a possible D gene (5 bases). The V and J ends lost 3 bases and 2 bases respectively, with 10 bases between them. The length of the CDR3 is 14 residues. The germline CDR1 and CDR2 sequences are SEHNR and FQNEAQ (reference sequence). CDR3 loop: CASSFTGLNTEAFF. CDR3 nucleotides: TGTGCCAGCAGCTTCACAGGCTTAAACACTGAAGCTTTCTTT.

The chain joins TRBV14 to TRBJ1-4; 7 nucleotides line up with TRBD1. Germline CDR1 reads SGHDN; CDR2 reads FVKESK. Germline trimming cut 4 bases from V and 5 bases from J; bases unmatched to any gene: 7. CDR3 size: 15 residues. The CDR3 DNA sequence: TGTGCCAGCAGCCCAAATGGACAGGCGAATGAAAAACTGTTTTTT. Translating it yields CASSPNGQANEKLFF.

The CDR3, as DNA: TGTGCCAGCAGCTTAGACGGGACTAGCGTGGGGGATACGCAGTATTTT. Translated: CASSLDGTSVGDTQYF. This rearrangement joins TRBV7-9 to TRBJ2-3, with 10 bases matching TRBD2. The CDR3 covers 16 residues. The germline V gene encodes CDR1 SEHNR and CDR2 FQNEAQ (reference sequence). The junction had 7 bases not matched to a gene; V was cut back by 1 base and J by 6 bases.

The rearrangement joins TRBV11-3 to TRBJ2-7; 10 positions match TRBD1. The CDR3 consists of 14 residues. The ends lost 4 bases at V and 5 bases at J; junction bases unmatched: 5. CDR1 is SGHNT and CDR2 is YENEEA in the germline V gene. The CDR3 region is CASSWGQGSHEQYF. In DNA, the CDR3 is TGTGCCAGCAGCTGGGGACAGGGGAGCCACGAGCAGTACTTC. Filled out from reference TRBV11-3 and TRBJ2-7, the complete variable domain reads EAGVVQSPRYKIIEKKQPVAFWCNPISGHNTLYWYLQNLGQGPELLIRYENEEAVDDSQLPKDRFSAERLKGVDSTLKIQPAELGDSAVYLCASSWGQGSHEQYFGPGTRLTVT.

The chain employs TRBV4-3 and TRBJ2-1; D not certain. Germline CDR1 and CDR2: LGHNA and YSLEER. V was pared by 4 bases and J by 8 bases, with 15 bases between. This CDR3 has 14 amino acids. Here the CDR3 DNA reads TGCGCCAGCAGCCTTCGTCTCGATCGGGATGAGCAGTTCTTC. Amino acid sequence: CASSLRLDRDEQFF.

The J gene is TRBJ1-1, the V gene TRBV6-5; 8 nucleotides align to TRBD1. The CDR3 consists of 13 residues. In germline, CDR1 is MNHEY, CDR2 SVGAGI. Losses at the gene ends were 7 bases for V and 4 bases for J; bases not matched to a gene: 5. CDR3 sequence reads: CASKRGQVTEAFF. The CDR3 DNA is TGTGCCAGCAAAAGGGGACAGGTCACTGAAGCTTTCTTT.

V and J are TRBV19 and TRBJ1-5, with D possibly TRBD1 on 5 matching bases. Trimming shortened V by 5 bases and J by 3 bases, and 11 bases separated the two germline ends. The CDR3 spans 14 residues. The germline V gene has CDR1 LNHDA and CDR2 SQIVND (reference sequence). The CDR3 DNA is TGTGCCAGTAGTCTACGACAGTACAATCAGCCCCAGCATTTT. It is translated as CASSLRQYNQPQHF. Full variable domain (remainder filled in from reference TRBV19 and TRBJ1-5): DGGITQSPKYLFRKEGQNVTLSCEQNLNHDAMYWYRQDPGQGLRLIYYSQIVNDFQKGDIAEGYSVSREKKESFPLTVTSAQKNPTAFYLCASSLRQYNQPQHFGDGTRLSIL.

The chain joins TRBV9 to TRBJ1-3; weak D call: TRBD1 (6 bases). The V gene lost 4 bases and the J gene lost 5 bases, with 13 bases spanning the gap. Germline CDR1 and CDR2: SGDLS and YYNGEE. This CDR3 has 14 amino acids. For the CDR3, the DNA is TGTGCCAGCAGCTCCGGGACAAATAGAAACACCATATATTTT. This translates into CASSSGTNRNTIYF.

This rearrangement joins TRBV29-1 to TRBJ2-1; 9 positions agree with TRBD1. Per the germline V gene, CDR1 is SQVTM and CDR2 is ANQGSEA. The CDR3 loop spans 13 amino acids. With 5 bases clipped from V and 7 bases from J, the junction kept 6 bases outside the gene matches. CDR3: CSVWTGALNEQFF. The CDR3 nucleotides read TGCAGCGTTTGGACAGGGGCCCTTAATGAGCAGTTCTTC.

A remark on this clone: At one end, the junction sequence differs from germline, possibly due to a read error. The rearrangement links TRBV11-1 to TRBJ2-1, with D perhaps TRBD1 (6 bases). The CDR3 runs to 12 residues. Germline-derived CDR1 and CDR2 are SGHAT and FQDESV (reference sequence). The CDR3 coding sequence is TGTGCCAGCAGGGCACAGGGCTCCCCCTACATCTTC. Translation: CASRAQGSPYIF.

This clone counts as medium-sized (0.01 to 0.1%) by frequency. CDR3 in amino acids: CASSSGSYEQFF. In DNA, the CDR3 is TGTGCCAGCAGTAGCGGGAGCTATGAGCAGTTCTTC. V is TRBV7-9 and J is TRBJ2-1; 9 bases are shared with TRBD2. Germline lookup yields CDR1 SEHNR and CDR2 FQNEAQ (reference sequence). The CDR3 extends over 12 amino acids. V lost 6 bases and J lost 8; bases outside the gene matches: 2. The full variable domain, its missing parts supplied by reference TRBV7-9 and TRBJ2-1, is DTGVSQNPRHKITKRGQNVTFRCDPISEHNRLYWYRQTLGQGPEFLTYFQNEAQLEKSRLLSDRFSAERPKGSFSTLEIQRTEQGDSAMYLCASSSGSYEQFFGPGTRLTVL.